This TCR beta chain was identified during a study of CD8+CD57+ T cells in acquired aplastic anemia. Study as a whole: Researchers reported that healthy donors averaged roughly 11 million reads for CD4+ cells.

Template material for TCR beta VDJ and CDR3 profiling consisted of genomic DNA. Each CDR3 protein is one row after TCRdb ran MiXCR on the reads. Here the sample spans about 110,000 distinct CDR3 sequences, less than 65% being singletons. To note about this clonotype: Its antigen is currently unknown.

The germline V gene has CDR1 MGHDK and CDR2 SYGVNS. V dropped 4 bases and J dropped 6; count of bases not matched to a gene: 8. CDR3 length: 14 amino acids. Overall study results and limits: Patients and controls turned out to have twenty-nine CD8+ CDR3 sequences in common.

Sequences were obtained from sorted CD4+, CD8+, or CD8+CD57+ T cells (not recorded which) from PBMCs. This TCR derives from a human donor in good health, serving as a control. The chain combines TRBV25-1 with TRBJ2-7; 8 positions agree with TRBD1. Here the CDR3 reads CASSGGAGGREQYF. CDR3 sequence (DNA): TGTGCCAGCAGTGGGGGGGCAGGGGGCCGCGAGCAGTACTTC.